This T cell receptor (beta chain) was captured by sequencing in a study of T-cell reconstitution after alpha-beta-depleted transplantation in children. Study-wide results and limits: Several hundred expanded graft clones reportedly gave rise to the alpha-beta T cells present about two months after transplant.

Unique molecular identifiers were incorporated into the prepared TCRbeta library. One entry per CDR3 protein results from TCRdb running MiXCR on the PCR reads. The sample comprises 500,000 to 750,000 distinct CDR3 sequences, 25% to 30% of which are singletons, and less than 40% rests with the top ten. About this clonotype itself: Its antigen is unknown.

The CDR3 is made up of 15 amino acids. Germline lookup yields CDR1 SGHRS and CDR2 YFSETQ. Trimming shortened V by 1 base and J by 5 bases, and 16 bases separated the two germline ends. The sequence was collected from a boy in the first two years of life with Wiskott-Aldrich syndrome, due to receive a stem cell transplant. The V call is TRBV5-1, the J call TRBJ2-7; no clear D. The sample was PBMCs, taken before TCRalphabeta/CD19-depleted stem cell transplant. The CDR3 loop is CASSLSRRLPHEQYF. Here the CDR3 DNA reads TGCGCCAGCAGCTTGAGTAGGCGACTCCCCCACGAGCAGTACTTC.